Listed below are T cell receptor beta chains from one sample, sequenced in a study of tumor-infiltrating lymphocytes in primary liver carcinoma. TCRdb called the multiplex PCR reads again in MiXCR, with one record for every CDR3 protein. The top ten clones hold 17% of a sample with a few hundred thousand distinct CDR3 sequences, about three fifths of them seen once. The source material was peripheral blood. The receptors derive from a young woman with primary liver carcinoma and hepatitis B virus infection. CDR3s include the opening cysteine and the closing phenylalanine or tryptophan. The order of the fields is D gene, J gene, clone size, V gene, CDR3 DNA, CDR3 protein. A D gene is named only where the DNA matches it firmly. Some rows have no size entry. The others give once, few or many, or a class for an expanded clone.

D gene: TRBD1
J gene: TRBJ2-7
clone size: .
V gene: TRBV9
CDR3 DNA: TGTGCCAGCAGCGTAGGACTTGGACAGGGCGACGAGCAGTACTTC
CDR3 protein: CASSVGLGQGDEQYF

D gene: TRBD1
J gene: TRBJ1-2
clone size: .
V gene: TRBV12-3/TRBV12-4
CDR3 DNA: TGTGCCAGCAGTTCGATCCGGGACAGGGACGGCTACACCTTC
CDR3 protein: CASSSIRDRDGYTF

D gene: .
J gene: TRBJ1-2
clone size: few
V gene: TRBV28
CDR3 DNA: TGTGCCAGCAGTTCAGACTATGGCTACACCTTC
CDR3 protein: CASSSDYGYTF

D gene: .
J gene: TRBJ1-4
clone size: .
V gene: TRBV11-3
CDR3 DNA: TGTGCCAGCAGCTCTGTCCGCGGACAGAGAGGAAAACTGTTTTTT
CDR3 protein: CASSSVRGQRGKLFF

D gene: TRBD2
J gene: TRBJ2-1
clone size: .
V gene: TRBV5-1
CDR3 DNA: TGCGCCAGCAGCTTATTAGCGGCTAGCGGGAGCCCCTACAATGAGCAGTCCTTC
CDR3 protein: CASSLLAASGSPYNEQSF

D gene: .
J gene: TRBJ2-1
clone size: once
V gene: TRBV12-3/TRBV12-4
CDR3 DNA: TGTGTCAGCAGTTTAGTTTTAGAGGACTACAATGAGCAGTTCTTC
CDR3 protein: CVSSLVLEDYNEQFF

D gene: .
J gene: TRBJ2-5
clone size: many
V gene: TRBV12-3/TRBV12-4
CDR3 DNA: TGTGCCAGCTCCACTAGTGGGATGCAAGCAGAGACCCAGTACTTC
CDR3 protein: CASSTSGMQAETQYF

D gene: .
J gene: TRBJ2-2
clone size: few
V gene: TRBV12-3/TRBV12-4
CDR3 DNA: TGTGCCACGAGGGGGGGACAGGTGAACACCGGGGAGCTGTTTTTT
CDR3 protein: CATRGGQVNTGELFF

D gene: .
J gene: TRBJ2-7
clone size: many
V gene: TRBV12-3/TRBV12-4
CDR3 DNA: TGTGCCAGCAGTTTCAAGGTGGGGTCCGAGCAGTACTTC
CDR3 protein: CASSFKVGSEQYF

D gene: .
J gene: TRBJ2-3
clone size: .
V gene: TRBV7-8
CDR3 DNA: TGTGCCAGCAAAGCTCGCCGGGGGGGCAGGGGGACACACACAGATACGCAGTATTTT
CDR3 protein: CASKARRGGRGTHTDTQYF

D gene: .
J gene: TRBJ1-2
clone size: few
V gene: TRBV4-2
CDR3 DNA: TGTGCCAGCAGCCAAGATAAAAGCTCCCATCAGGGCTATGGCTACACCTTC
CDR3 protein: CASSQDKSSHQGYGYTF

D gene: .
J gene: TRBJ2-1
clone size: .
V gene: TRBV11-2
CDR3 DNA: TGTGCCAGCGCCGGGACTTCTAGCTCCTACAATGAGCAGTTCTTC
CDR3 protein: CASAGTSSSYNEQFF

D gene: TRBD1
J gene: TRBJ2-3
clone size: .
V gene: TRBV11-2
CDR3 DNA: TGTGCTAGCAGCCTGAGACCGACAGGGGGCACAGATACGCAGTATTTT
CDR3 protein: CASSLRPTGGTDTQYF

D gene: .
J gene: TRBJ2-3
clone size: many
V gene: TRBV6-2/TRBV6-3
CDR3 DNA: TGTGCCAGCAGTTACGTCTTCACAGATACGCAGTATTTT
CDR3 protein: CASSYVFTDTQYF

D gene: .
J gene: TRBJ2-7
clone size: .
V gene: TRBV12-3/TRBV12-4
CDR3 DNA: TGTGCCAACAGTCACAATGTCCGAGGTGGGCCCGAGCAGTACTTC
CDR3 protein: CANSHNVRGGPEQYF

D gene: .
J gene: TRBJ2-7
clone size: many
V gene: TRBV11-2
CDR3 DNA: TGTGCCAGCAGCTTCGCAGGGTCCTACGAGCAGTACTTC
CDR3 protein: CASSFAGSYEQYF

D gene: TRBD1
J gene: TRBJ2-7
clone size: .
V gene: TRBV6-5
CDR3 DNA: TGTGCCAGCAGTTACTCGGCAGGGGGCCGCGAGCAGTATTTC
CDR3 protein: CASSYSAGGREQYF